Below are 9 T cell receptor beta chains sequenced from a single sample in a study of blood T cell repertoires in COVID-19. Measured with immunoSEQ multiplex PCR; TCRdb has only the in-frame clones, and not every one. This sample has about 100,000 clones, with 75% to 95% found just once. The specimen was peripheral blood. Receptor source: a human donor in a cohort sampled during active COVID-19.

The rearrangement uses TRBV5-6 and TRBJ1-2; D is unresolved. The V gene's germline CDR1 is SGHDT and CDR2 YYEEEE. This CDR3 is built from 14 residues. Trimming stripped 0 bases from V and 5 bases from J, with 11 bases between. CDR3 sequence reads: CASSLGQARYGYTF. The CDR3 region has the DNA TGTGCCAGCAGCTTGGGGCAGGCCAGGTATGGCTACACCTTC.

V and J are TRBV5-5 and TRBJ1-4; D gene uncertain. The V gene lost 2 bases and the J gene lost 0 bases, with 5 bases spanning the gap. The CDR3 consists of 14 residues. Germline lookup yields CDR1 SGHKS and CDR2 YYEKEE (reference sequence). This CDR3 is CASSLLSTNEKLFF. Here the CDR3 DNA reads TGTGCCAGCAGCTTACTCTCAACTAATGAAAAACTGTTTTTT.

V usage is TRBV5-4 and J usage is TRBJ2-2, with 10 bases lining up with TRBD2. CDR3 length: 16 amino acids. V lost 2 bases to trimming and J lost 6 bases; unmatched junction nucleotides: 7. The germline CDR1 and CDR2 sequences are SGHNT and YYREEE (reference sequence). In DNA form, the CDR3 reads TGTGCCAGCAGCTTCTCGCTAGCGGGAGTAGCCGGGGAGCTGTTTTTT. Its protein is CASSFSLAGVAGELFF.

This clone was counted only a few times. Additional DNA sequences in this sample encode the identical CDR3. The chain links TRBV3-1 (or the pseudogene TRBV3-2) to TRBJ2-5; the D is unclear. The CDR3 contains 13 residues. Germline CDR1 LGHDT, CDR2 YNNKEL (reference sequence). V gave up 2 bases and J gave up 2 bases, with 6 bases separating them. CDR3 coding DNA: TGTGCCAGCAGCCAAATGACTCAAGAGACCCAGTACTTC. As protein: CASSQMTQETQYF.

This clone was seen only once. V gene TRBV2 combines with J gene TRBJ2-1; TRBD2 matches at 11 bases. The CDR3 runs 15 residues. V shed 10 bases and J 2 bases; nucleotides not matched to a gene: 7. The germline CDR1 and CDR2 sequences are SNHLY and FYNNEI. CDR3 sequence: CAIPGLAEAYNEQFF. CDR3 bases: TGTGCCATCCCGGGACTAGCGGAAGCCTACAATGAGCAGTTCTTC.

This sequence joins TRBV9 and TRBJ2-1, with 11 nucleotides matching TRBD2. The CDR3 length is 15 residues. The germline V gene encodes CDR1 SGDLS and CDR2 YYNGEE. J lost 9 bases, V lost 2 bases, and 7 bases had no gene match. Written as DNA, the CDR3 is TGTGCCAGCAGCGTCGGTAGCGGGAGGGGGCGTGAGCAGTTCTTC. Its protein product is CASSVGSGRGREQFF.

With regard to this clone: Other DNA sequences within the sample encode an identical CDR3. This sequence joins TRBV5-3 and TRBJ1-2; D gene uncertain. TRBV5-3 is classed as an ORF, of uncertain function. V was clipped by 3 bases and J by 1 base, with 10 bases between them. CDR3 length equals 14 residues. The CDR3 nucleotides read TGTGCCAGAAGCTGGCCTCCCCTTAACTATGGCTACACCTTC. As protein: CARSWPPLNYGYTF.

The chain combines TRBV4-2 with TRBJ2-2; D uncertain. In germline, CDR1 is LGHNA, CDR2 YNFKEQ. With 3 bases removed from V and 4 bases from J, the gap between germline ends came to 3 bases. The CDR3 length is 12 residues. This chain's CDR3 is CASSHGTGELFF. The CDR3 DNA reads TGTGCCAGCAGCCACGGCACCGGGGAGCTGTTTTTT.

This rearrangement joins TRBV28 to TRBJ2-6; a possible D gene is TRBD2 (5 bases). Germline assignment: CDR1 MDHEN and CDR2 SYDVKM. V lost 3 bases and J lost 0, with 12 bases in between. The CDR3 is made up of 17 amino acids. The CDR3 DNA reads as TGTGCCAGCAGTTTTGGACTTTCAGGCTCTGGGGCCAACGTCCTGACTTTC. Translation: CASSFGLSGSGANVLTF.